This T cell receptor (beta chain) was retrieved from a study of CD8 T cells in ankylosing spondylitis. Findings and limits, study-wide: Apparently characteristic of ankylosing spondylitis blood was a TCR beta motif (under ten highly homologous variants). Disease-associated clonotypes exhibited CD8+ identity and were relatively infrequent in peripheral blood.

Germline CDR1 reads SGHRS; CDR2 reads YFSETQ. V shed 4 bases and J 8 bases; nucleotides not matched to a gene: 7. The CDR3 spans 16 residues. TCRdb passed the 5' RACE reads through MiXCR, listing each CDR3 protein once. The sample comprises some 200,000 distinct CDR3 sequences, approximately 18% of which are singletons, and more than 3.5% rests with the top ten. This clonotype came up many times. Its antigen is unidentified. This chain uses TRBV5-1 with TRBJ2-2; TRBD2 matches at 14 bases. The specimen sequenced was blood, either unsorted or a sorted T cell fraction (not recorded which). The source of this sequence is a male donor under 30 with ankylosing spondylitis or in good health (not recorded which). CDR3 DNA: TGCGCCAGCAGCACCGGGACTAGCGGGAGCTCTGGGGAGCTGTTTTTT. The encoded protein is CASSTGTSGSSGELFF.